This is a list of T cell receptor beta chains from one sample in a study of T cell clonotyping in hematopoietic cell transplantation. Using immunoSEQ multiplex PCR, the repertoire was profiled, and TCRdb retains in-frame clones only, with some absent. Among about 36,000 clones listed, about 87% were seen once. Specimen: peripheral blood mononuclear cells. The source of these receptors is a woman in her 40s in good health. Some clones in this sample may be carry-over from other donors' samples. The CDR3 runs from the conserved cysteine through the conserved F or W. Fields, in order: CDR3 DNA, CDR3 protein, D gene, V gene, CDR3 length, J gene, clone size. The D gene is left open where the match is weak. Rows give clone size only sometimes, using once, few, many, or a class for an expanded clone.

DNA: TGTGCCAGCAGCTTAGATGAGGGAGAGACCCAGTACTTC; CDR3: CASSLDEGETQYF; D: .; V: TRBV7-9; length: 13; J: TRBJ2-5; size: .
DNA: TGTGCCAGCAGCGTAGTTAACGGGGAGCTGTTTTTT; CDR3: CASSVVNGELFF; D: .; V: TRBV9; length: 12; J: TRBJ2-2; size: .
DNA: TGTGCCAGCAGCCCGACCGTGAACACTGAAGCTTTCTTT; CDR3: CASSPTVNTEAFF; D: .; V: TRBV7-9; length: 13; J: TRBJ1-1; size: .
DNA: TGTGCCAGCAGTATTGCAGGGGATAACACTGAAGCTTTCTTT; CDR3: CASSIAGDNTEAFF; D: .; V: TRBV28; length: 14; J: TRBJ1-1; size: .
DNA: TGTGCCAGCAGGGGAGCAGGGGGATCTATATCAGGCTACACCTTC; CDR3: CASRGAGGSISGYTF; D: TRBD1; V: TRBV28; length: 15; J: TRBJ1-2; size: .
DNA: TGTGCCAGCAGCCCAGGGACTAGCGGGGTCGGGGGTGTGCAGTATTTT; CDR3: CASSPGTSGVGGVQYF; D: TRBD2; V: TRBV5-4; length: 16; J: TRBJ2-3; size: .
DNA: TGTGCCAGCAGCCAAGATCTTTGGAGGGAAGTCTACAATGAGCAGTTCTTC; CDR3: CASSQDLWREVYNEQFF; D: .; V: TRBV4-2; length: 17; J: TRBJ2-1; size: .
DNA: TGCGCCAGCAGCCAAGTAGACAGGGGCACTGAAGCTTTCTTT; CDR3: CASSQVDRGTEAFF; D: TRBD1; V: TRBV4-1; length: 14; J: TRBJ1-1; size: .
DNA: TGCAGCGCCGGGACAACTCCGGAAGCAGGCGAGCAGTACTTC; CDR3: CSAGTTPEAGEQYF; D: .; V: TRBV29-1; length: 14; J: TRBJ2-7; size: .
DNA: TGTGCCAGTAGTCTGCGAGGCGAGCAGTACTTC; CDR3: CASSLRGEQYF; D: .; V: TRBV19; length: 11; J: TRBJ2-7; size: .
DNA: TGTGCCAGCAGCTTGGGGACAGGGGTCTCTGGGGCCAACGTCCTGACTTTC; CDR3: CASSLGTGVSGANVLTF; D: TRBD1; V: TRBV5-4; length: 17; J: TRBJ2-6; size: once
DNA: TGTGCCTACGACAGGGGAGATGAAAAACTGTTTTTT; CDR3: CAYDRGDEKLFF; D: TRBD1; V: TRBV30; length: 12; J: TRBJ1-4; size: .
DNA: TGTGCCAGCAGCTCTCAAGGGCTAGCGGGAGGAGAGCAGTACTTC; CDR3: CASSSQGLAGGEQYF; D: TRBD2; V: TRBV11-2; length: 15; J: TRBJ2-7; size: once
DNA: TGTGCCAGCAACCGCGACGGGCCCTCCACAGATACGCAGTATTTT; CDR3: CASNRDGPSTDTQYF; D: .; V: TRBV7-9; length: 15; J: TRBJ2-3; size: .
DNA: TGTGCCAGCGGCCCGGGGAATGAGCAGTTCTTC; CDR3: CASGPGNEQFF; D: .; V: TRBV27; length: 11; J: TRBJ2-1; size: .
DNA: TGCAGCGTCGACCCTAGAGGTGGCTATGGCTACACCTTC; CDR3: CSVDPRGGYGYTF; D: .; V: TRBV29-1; length: 13; J: TRBJ1-2; size: .
DNA: TGCAGCGTCCAGGGGGCAACCAGCGGTGGCTACACCTTC; CDR3: CSVQGATSGGYTF; D: TRBD1; V: TRBV29-1; length: 13; J: TRBJ1-2; size: once
DNA: TGTGCCACCCCTACTCTGAGGACTAGCGGACGGGATGAGCAGTTCTTC; CDR3: CATPTLRTSGRDEQFF; D: TRBD2; V: TRBV7-9; length: 16; J: TRBJ2-1; size: .
DNA: TGTGCCAGCAGTCTTCACACAGGGACCTCTGGAAACACCATATATTTT; CDR3: CASSLHTGTSGNTIYF; D: .; V: TRBV28; length: 16; J: TRBJ1-3; size: .
DNA: TGTGCCAGCAGTGCTAGGGGTAGCACAGATACGCAGTATTTT; CDR3: CASSARGSTDTQYF; D: .; V: TRBV6-4; length: 14; J: TRBJ2-3; size: medium-sized
DNA: TGTGCCAGCTCACCGGGACTACCCACCTACGAGCAGTACTTC; CDR3: CASSPGLPTYEQYF; D: TRBD2; V: TRBV18; length: 14; J: TRBJ2-7; size: .
DNA: TGCACCAGCAGCCACCAAACCCCGGGACGGCAAGAGACCCAGTACTTC; CDR3: CTSSHQTPGRQETQYF; D: .; V: TRBV1; length: 16; J: TRBJ2-5; size: .
DNA: TGTGCCAGCAGCCCAATGGGAAGGCGGGAGGGTAACACAGATACGCAGTATTTT; CDR3: CASSPMGRREGNTDTQYF; D: TRBD2; V: TRBV5-6; length: 18; J: TRBJ2-3; size: .
DNA: TGTGCCAGCAGTACCATGGCGCTCCGCCAAGAGACCCAGTACTTC; CDR3: CASSTMALRQETQYF; D: .; V: TRBV28; length: 15; J: TRBJ2-5; size: .
DNA: TGTGCCACCAGCAGAGAAATTATCTACGAGCAGTACTTC; CDR3: CATSREIIYEQYF; D: .; V: TRBV15; length: 13; J: TRBJ2-7; size: .
DNA: TGTGCCAGCGCCCCCGGACTAGCGGGAGGAGGAACCTACGAGCAGTACTTC; CDR3: CASAPGLAGGGTYEQYF; D: TRBD2; V: TRBV9; length: 17; J: TRBJ2-7; size: .
DNA: TGTGCCAGCAGTTTCTCCAACCGGGACAGCTATGGCTACACCTTC; CDR3: CASSFSNRDSYGYTF; D: TRBD1; V: TRBV27; length: 15; J: TRBJ1-2; size: .
DNA: TGTGCCAGCAGTTTGTCGGGACTTCTCTACAATGAGCAGTTCTTC; CDR3: CASSLSGLLYNEQFF; D: .; V: TRBV28; length: 15; J: TRBJ2-1; size: .
DNA: TGCGCCAGCAGCTTGGGTATGAGCAATCAGCCCCAGCATTTT; CDR3: CASSLGMSNQPQHF; D: .; V: TRBV5-1; length: 14; J: TRBJ1-5; size: .
DNA: TGTGCCTGGAAGGGGACTAGCGGGTACAATGAGCAGTTCTTC; CDR3: CAWKGTSGYNEQFF; D: TRBD2; V: TRBV30; length: 14; J: TRBJ2-1; size: .
DNA: TGCGCCAGCAGCTTGGGTTCAGGGGTCACCGGGGAGCTGTTTTTT; CDR3: CASSLGSGVTGELFF; D: .; V: TRBV5-1; length: 15; J: TRBJ2-2; size: .
DNA: TGCGCCAGCAGCTACTTAGTAGGACAGGGGGCCGATGAGCAGTTCTTC; CDR3: CASSYLVGQGADEQFF; D: TRBD1; V: TRBV5-1; length: 16; J: TRBJ2-1; size: .
DNA: TGTGCCTGGAGCACCTCGTACGAGCAGTACTTC; CDR3: CAWSTSYEQYF; D: .; V: TRBV30; length: 11; J: TRBJ2-7; size: .
DNA: TGTGCCACCAGCTTGGACAGGGTCAAAAATGAAAAACTGTTTTTT; CDR3: CATSLDRVKNEKLFF; D: TRBD1; V: TRBV15; length: 15; J: TRBJ1-4; size: .
DNA: TGTGCCAGCAGTTTTGAACAGGGGGCCCCCACTGAAGCTTTCTTT; CDR3: CASSFEQGAPTEAFF; D: TRBD1; V: TRBV28; length: 15; J: TRBJ1-1; size: .
DNA: TGCGCCAGCAGCCCACTGCGGACGGGACTAGCGGGATCCGGGGCCAACGTCCTGACTTTC; CDR3: CASSPLRTGLAGSGANVLTF; D: TRBD2; V: TRBV4-1; length: 20; J: TRBJ2-6; size: .
DNA: TGCAGCCCGGGCCTCAACTCTGGAAACACCATATATTTT; CDR3: CSPGLNSGNTIYF; D: .; V: TRBV29-1; length: 13; J: TRBJ1-3; size: .
DNA: TGTGCCAGCAGCTTAGCCAGGGGTACAGATACGCAGTATTTT; CDR3: CASSLARGTDTQYF; D: .; V: TRBV7-8; length: 14; J: TRBJ2-3; size: .
DNA: TGCGCCAGCAGCTTGGCAGGGTACGGAAACACCATATATTTT; CDR3: CASSLAGYGNTIYF; D: .; V: TRBV5-1; length: 14; J: TRBJ1-3; size: once
DNA: TGCGCCAGCAGCCAAGAGCCCCAAGAGACCCAGTACTTC; CDR3: CASSQEPQETQYF; D: .; V: TRBV4-1; length: 13; J: TRBJ2-5; size: .
DNA: TGCAGTGACAGGGGTAATGAAAAACTGTTTTTT; CDR3: CSDRGNEKLFF; D: TRBD1; V: TRBV20-1; length: 11; J: TRBJ1-4; size: .
DNA: TGTGCCAGCAGATTCACAGATACGCAGTATTTT; CDR3: CASRFTDTQYF; D: .; V: TRBV6-5; length: 11; J: TRBJ2-3; size: .
DNA: TGTGCCAGCAGAGTCCCGGGACAGCGGGCCACTGAAGCTTTCTTT; CDR3: CASRVPGQRATEAFF; D: TRBD1; V: TRBV5-8; length: 15; J: TRBJ1-1; size: .
DNA: TGTGCCAGCTCACCGAATCAGGGGGCCAACGAGCAGTACTTC; CDR3: CASSPNQGANEQYF; D: TRBD1; V: TRBV18; length: 14; J: TRBJ2-7; size: .
DNA: TGCGCCAGCAGCTCCGGTCCCGGACTAGCGGGAGGGGAGCAGTTCTTC; CDR3: CASSSGPGLAGGEQFF; D: TRBD2; V: TRBV4-3; length: 16; J: TRBJ2-1; size: .
DNA: TGTGCCAGAAGCTCCTCGAGAGGCTACACCTTC; CDR3: CARSSSRGYTF; D: .; V: TRBV7-5; length: 11; J: TRBJ1-2; size: .
DNA: TGCGCCAGCAGCTTGGGAAGCGGGACCTACGAGCAGTACTTC; CDR3: CASSLGSGTYEQYF; D: TRBD2; V: TRBV5-1; length: 14; J: TRBJ2-7; size: .
DNA: TGCGCCAGCAGCCAATACTTTCGACAGGGGGATAACACTGAAGCTTTCTTT; CDR3: CASSQYFRQGDNTEAFF; D: TRBD1; V: TRBV4-1; length: 17; J: TRBJ1-1; size: .
DNA: TGCAGTGCTAGTCAGGGAAGAGAGCAGTTCTTC; CDR3: CSASQGREQFF; D: .; V: TRBV20-1; length: 11; J: TRBJ2-1; size: .
DNA: TGTGCCAGCAGTGAAGTTGCTCAAGAGACCCAGTACTTC; CDR3: CASSEVAQETQYF; D: .; V: TRBV2; length: 13; J: TRBJ2-5; size: .
DNA: TGTGCCAGCAGCTTCGGGGACCAATCCTACGAGCAGTACTTC; CDR3: CASSFGDQSYEQYF; D: .; V: TRBV7-3; length: 14; J: TRBJ2-7; size: few
DNA: TGTGCTAGCAGCCCAGGACTAGCGGACGAGCAGTACTTC; CDR3: CASSPGLADEQYF; D: TRBD2; V: TRBV7-7; length: 13; J: TRBJ2-7; size: .
DNA: TGTGCCAGCACCACGGAGGCTAGTCACCGCAATGAGCAGTTCTTC; CDR3: CASTTEASHRNEQFF; D: .; V: TRBV6-5; length: 15; J: TRBJ2-1; size: .
DNA: TGCAGCGTTGTGAAAATTGGAGAGACCCAGTACTTC; CDR3: CSVVKIGETQYF; D: .; V: TRBV29-1; length: 12; J: TRBJ2-5; size: .
DNA: TGTGCCAGCAGCCTACTGCCCATTGACGGCTACACCTTC; CDR3: CASSLLPIDGYTF; D: .; V: TRBV7-9; length: 13; J: TRBJ1-2; size: .
DNA: TGTGCCTCCGGGGACCCCAGTGTTGAGCAGTACTTC; CDR3: CASGDPSVEQYF; D: .; V: TRBV9; length: 12; J: TRBJ2-7; size: .